These 29 T cell receptor beta chains originate from one sample sequenced in a study of CD4 T cells in relation to SARS-CoV-2 and coronaviruses. CD4+ T cells from unexposed donors were obtained before the COVID-19 pandemic (2011-2018). After roughly ten days of culture, CD4+ T cells were isolated. These receptors have no identified antigens. The repertoire was sequenced with immunoSEQ multiplex PCR; TCRdb's copy has only in-frame clones and lacks some. This table holds under 25,000 clones, approximately 75% found once. The source material was CD4+ T cells from PBMCs, cultured in vitro. These receptor sequences come from a human donor in good health.

V and J are TRBV19 and TRBJ2-1; TRBD1 aligns across 8 bases. Germline-derived CDR1 and CDR2 are LNHDA and SQIVND (reference sequence). The V segment lost 7 bases and the J segment 4 bases; nucleotides outside the gene matches: 6. The CDR3 is 14 residues long. The CDR3 nucleotides are TGTGCCAGTACACCGGGACAGGTTTACAATGAGCAGTTCTTC. Its protein is CASTPGQVYNEQFF.

V and J are TRBV7-3 and TRBJ2-7; 11 positions match TRBD1. The CDR3 length is 15 residues. V gave up 4 bases and J gave up 3 bases; unmatched junction bases: 5. From germline, CDR1 is SGHTA and CDR2 FQGTGA. Here the CDR3 DNA reads TGTGCCAGCAGCTACACCGGGACAGGGGGCTACGAGCAGTACTTC. This gives the protein CASSYTGTGGYEQYF.

The chain is built from TRBV5-8 and TRBJ1-5; 8 nucleotides agree with TRBD1. The CDR3 spans 15 residues. From germline, CDR1 is SGHTS and CDR2 YDEGEE. J gave up 5 bases and V 6 bases, and 10 bases lay outside the gene matches. CDR3 protein: CASNKAGQGHQPQHF. CDR3 nucleotide sequence: TGTGCCAGCAACAAGGCAGGACAGGGCCATCAGCCCCAGCATTTT.

This chain joins TRBV19 and TRBJ2-2, with TRBD1 identical over 9 bases. V was clipped by 9 bases and J by 5 bases; unmatched bases: 7. This CDR3 spans 14 amino acids. Germline V gene data show CDR1 as LNHDA and CDR2 as SQIVND (reference sequence). The CDR3, as DNA: TGTGCCAGCAGGGAGGACAGGGGAACCGGGGAGCTGTTTTTT. It translates to CASREDRGTGELFF. The variable domain in full, with the rest retrieved from reference TRBV19 and TRBJ2-2, is DGGITQSPKYLFRKEGQNVTLSCEQNLNHDAMYWYRQDPGQGLRLIYYSQIVNDFQKGDIAEGYSVSREKKESFPLTVTSAQKNPTAFYLCASREDRGTGELFFGEGSRLTVL.

Here the CDR3 DNA reads TGTGCCAGCAGCCAAGGGACAGGGGGCTACAATGAGCAGTTCTTC. Translation: CASSQGTGGYNEQFF. V usage is TRBV4-2 and J usage is TRBJ2-1, with 10 bases fitting TRBD1. The CDR3 is 15 amino acids. With 1 base clipped from V and 3 bases from J, the junction kept 0 bases outside the gene matches. CDR1 and CDR2 from the germline V gene are LGHNA and YNFKEQ.

The chain is built from TRBV24-1 and TRBJ2-3; 9 positions match TRBD1. Germline-derived CDR1 and CDR2 are KGHDR and SFDVKD. The junction had 3 bases not matched to a gene; V was cut back by 1 base and J by 5 bases. The CDR3 length is 15 residues. This chain's CDR3 is CATSDFTTGGDTQYF. CDR3 DNA: TGTGCCACCAGTGATTTCACGACAGGGGGAGATACGCAGTATTTT.

Here the CDR3 DNA reads TGTGCCAGCTCCCTAAACCACGCGGGACAGCTCACTGAAGCTTTCTTT. Protein sequence: CASSLNHAGQLTEAFF. The V call is TRBV18, the J call TRBJ1-1; 7 bases are shared with TRBD1. Germline-derived CDR1 and CDR2 are KGHSH and LQKENI. This CDR3 is built from 16 residues. Unmatched junction bases numbered 14, after V lost 6 bases and J lost 4 bases.

The chain couples TRBV27 to TRBJ1-6; no clear D. This CDR3 has 12 amino acids. Germline V gene sequence: CDR1 MNHEY, CDR2 SMNVEV (reference sequence). V lost 3 bases to trimming and J lost 9 bases, with 6 bases between them. Here the CDR3 DNA reads TGTGCCAGCAGTTTTTTCGGTTCACCCCTCCACTTT. Encoded protein: CASSFFGSPLHF.

V usage is TRBV30 and J usage is TRBJ1-2; D is uncertain. The germline V gene has CDR1 GTSNPN and CDR2 SVGIG (reference sequence). This CDR3 has 11 residues. V lost 8 bases and J lost 3, with 10 bases in between. The CDR3 bases are TGTGCCCGGGAGGGTGACTATGGCTACACCTTC. Translating it yields CAREGDYGYTF.

V gene TRBV28 combines with J gene TRBJ2-2; 7 positions agree with TRBD1. With 5 bases clipped from V and 6 bases from J, the junction kept 9 bases outside the gene matches. The CDR3 runs to 15 residues. In germline, CDR1 is MDHEN, CDR2 SYDVKM. The CDR3 here is CASSTGTAIAGELFF. The CDR3 DNA reads TGTGCCAGCAGTACCGGGACAGCCATTGCCGGGGAGCTGTTTTTT.

CDR3 sequence: CASMTSSSYEQYF. Written as DNA, the CDR3 is TGTGCCAGTATGACTAGCAGCTCCTACGAGCAGTACTTC. The rearrangement joins TRBV12-3 or TRBV12-4 to TRBJ2-7; 7 positions agree with TRBD2. The CDR3 loop spans 13 amino acids. V lost 9 bases to trimming and J lost 0 bases; unmatched junction nucleotides: 5.

V and J are TRBV12-3 or TRBV12-4 and TRBJ1-2; D is ambiguous. Trimming removed 1 base at V and 6 bases at J, with 6 bases between. This CDR3 has 12 amino acids. The chain's CDR3 is CASSLGGNGYTF. In DNA, the CDR3 is TGTGCCAGCAGTTTAGGAGGTAATGGCTACACCTTC.

The V and J genes are TRBV15 and TRBJ1-5; D may be TRBD1 (5 bases). Trimming removed 9 bases from V and 4 bases from J, with 13 bases in between. Per the germline V gene, CDR1 is LNHNV and CDR2 is YYDKDF (reference sequence). The CDR3 is made up of 13 amino acids. The CDR3 reads CATSLQVNQPQHF. DNA of the CDR3: TGTGCCACATCTTTACAGGTAAATCAGCCCCAGCATTTT.

There are a few counts of this clone. This rearrangement joins TRBV11-2 to TRBJ2-1; D gene unclear. In germline, CDR1 is SGHAT, CDR2 FQNNGV. V lost 9 bases and J lost 0, with 15 bases in between. CDR3 length: 15 amino acids. In DNA, the CDR3 is TGTGCCAGTTCGGCGGTTCATGGCTCCTACAATGAGCAGTTCTTC. Translation gives CASSAVHGSYNEQFF.

V usage is TRBV28 and J usage is TRBJ2-1, with 7 bases matching TRBD2. This CDR3 is 19 amino acids long. The ends lost 7 bases at V and 4 bases at J; junction bases unmatched: 22. The germline gives CDR1 MDHEN, CDR2 SYDVKM. The CDR3 DNA reads as TGTGCCAGCACACATAGGGGAGCGGGGCGTCCTCCCCCGTACAATGAGCAGTTCTTC. Amino acid sequence: CASTHRGAGRPPPYNEQFF.

The chain joins TRBV6-1 to TRBJ1-1; D gene unclear. CDR3 length equals 13 residues. The V and J ends lost 1 base and 9 bases respectively, with 12 bases between them. Germline V gene lookup returns CDR1 MNHNS and CDR2 SASEGT. The CDR3: CASSEGPVLKAFF. For the CDR3, the DNA is TGTGCCAGCAGTGAAGGTCCGGTCCTGAAAGCTTTCTTT.

In its sample, this clone was seen a few times. In DNA form, the CDR3 reads TGTGCCAGCAGTAGCAGCTCTGGAAACACCATATATTTT. Protein sequence: CASSSSSGNTIYF. The chain uses TRBV12-3 or TRBV12-4 and TRBJ1-3; the D is unclear. This CDR3 comprises 13 residues. The germline V and J ends were trimmed by 5 bases and 0 bases, with 5 bases remaining between them.

This rearrangement joins TRBV14 to TRBJ2-5; D is undetermined. The V gene's germline CDR1 is SGHDN and CDR2 FVKESK. The CDR3 length is 14 residues. Deletions cut 1 base from V and 1 base from J, with 7 bases between. In DNA, the CDR3 is TGTGCCAGCAGCCAAGGGGCTCGCCAAGAGACCCAGTACTTC. This codes for CASSQGARQETQYF.

CDR3 bases: TGTGCCAGTAGTATAGACGGGATCTACACAGATACGCAGTATTTT. Protein: CASSIDGIYTDTQYF. The chain combines TRBV19 with TRBJ2-3; tentative D call: TRBD2 (5 bases). The CDR3 spans 15 residues. The V and J ends lost 0 bases and 2 bases respectively, with 9 bases between them. Germline CDR1 and CDR2: LNHDA and SQIVND (reference sequence). The full variable domain, in which reference TRBV19 and TRBJ2-3 provide the parts outside the CDR3, is DGGITQSPKYLFRKEGQNVTLSCEQNLNHDAMYWYRQDPGQGLRLIYYSQIVNDFQKGDIAEGYSVSREKKESFPLTVTSAQKNPTAFYLCASSIDGIYTDTQYFGPGTRLTVL.

The chain recombines TRBV10-3 with TRBJ2-3; D might be TRBD2 (6 bases). Trimming cost V 7 bases and J 2 bases, with 13 bases left between them. This CDR3 is 14 amino acids long. CDR1 and CDR2 (germline): ENHRY, SYGVKD. Here the CDR3 reads CAITRDSNTDTQYF. CDR3 in DNA: TGTGCCATCACCCGGGACTCGAACACAGATACGCAGTATTTT.

The chain recombines TRBV19 with TRBJ2-5; tentative D call: TRBD1 (6 bases). This CDR3 is built from 13 residues. Germline V gives CDR1 LNHDA, CDR2 SQIVND (reference sequence). V was shortened by 7 bases and J by 3 bases, with 12 bases between the two germline ends. The CDR3 DNA follows: TGTGCCAGTACCCCTGAGGGGGAAGAGACCCAGTACTTC. It specifies CASTPEGEETQYF.

The chain carries TRBV5-1 and TRBJ1-2; 7 bases align to TRBD1. Germline V gives CDR1 SGHRS, CDR2 YFSETQ. This CDR3 has 12 residues. Germline trimming cut 5 bases from V and 8 bases from J; bases unmatched to any gene: 6. CDR3 region: CASSYTGEGYTF. The CDR3 bases are TGCGCCAGCAGTTATACAGGGGAGGGCTACACCTTC.

The rearrangement links TRBV30 to TRBJ1-5; no clear D. Deletions cut 7 bases from V and 0 bases from J, with 7 bases between. The CDR3 has 12 residues. Germline V gene lookup returns CDR1 GTSNPN and CDR2 SVGIG (reference sequence). CDR3 coding DNA: TGTGCCTCCGGTTATAGCAATCAGCCCCAGCATTTT. Translated, it gives CASGYSNQPQHF.

The chain has TRBV10-3 and TRBJ1-2; D is perhaps TRBD1 (6 bases). V dropped 6 bases and J dropped 0 bases, with 14 bases sitting between them. The CDR3 runs 15 residues. In germline, CDR1 is ENHRY, CDR2 SYGVKD. CDR3 amino acids: CAIRFDRPSNYGYTF. CDR3 nucleotide sequence: TGTGCCATCAGGTTCGACAGGCCCTCTAACTATGGCTACACCTTC.

The chain employs TRBV11-2 and TRBJ2-2; TRBD2 matches 12 bases. CDR1 and CDR2 (germline): SGHAT, FQNNGV. V shed 6 bases, J shed 7 bases, and the junction held 9 bases outside the gene matches. The CDR3 length is 16 residues. The CDR3 bases are TGTGCCAGCAGGAGACTAGCGGGAGTCTTCGGCGGGGAGCTGTTTTTT. This sequence encodes CASRRLAGVFGGELFF.

In this sample, this clone turned up once. This sequence joins TRBV6-5 and TRBJ2-7; TRBD1 aligns across 8 bases. Germline CDR1 MNHEY, CDR2 SVGAGI. J was trimmed by 3 bases and V by 6 bases; bases with no gene match: 4. The CDR3 consists of 13 residues. The CDR3 here is CASSSGQDYEQYF. In nucleotides, the CDR3 is TGTGCCAGCAGCTCGGGACAGGACTACGAGCAGTACTTC.

This sequence joins TRBV10-3 and TRBJ1-2, with D maybe TRBD1 (6 bases). V lost 8 bases, J lost 0 bases, and 13 bases lay in between. In germline, CDR1 is ENHRY, CDR2 SYGVKD. The CDR3 has 14 amino acids. CDR3 sequence: CAIGGQGSNYGYTF. As DNA, the CDR3 is TGTGCCATCGGCGGGCAGGGGTCTAACTATGGCTACACCTTC.

The V call is TRBV7-2, the J call TRBJ2-1, with a weak D call TRBD1 (5 bases). CDR1 and CDR2 (germline): SGHTA, FQGNSA. CDR3 length: 14 residues. Trimming shortened V by 2 bases and J by 5 bases, and 10 bases separated the two germline ends. DNA of the CDR3: TGTGCCAGCAGCTTACTTGCAGGGAACAATGAGCAGTTCTTC. Translation: CASSLLAGNNEQFF.

The chain combines TRBV6-5 with TRBJ2-2; 8 bases line up with TRBD2. The length of the CDR3 is 15 residues. Germline V CDR1 and CDR2: MNHEY, SVGAGI. Trimming took 0 bases from V and 8 from J; bases not matched to a gene: 5. For the CDR3, the DNA is TGTGCCAGCAGTTACTCGCGGGGGGCGAAGGGGGAGCTGTTTTTT. This codes for CASSYSRGAKGELFF.